Listed below are T cell receptor beta chains from one sample, sequenced in a study of blood T cell repertoires in COVID-19. Data came from immunoSEQ multiplex PCR; TCRdb stores just in-frame clones and leaves some out. The table includes about 100,000 clones, 65% to 90% detected once. Sequencing used peripheral blood. The receptors come from a man older than 75 with acute or convalescent COVID-19. The CDR3 runs from the conserved cysteine through the conserved F or W. Each record gives: CDR3 length, V gene, J gene, D gene, clone size, CDR3 DNA, CDR3 protein. The D gene is left open where the match is weak. Only part of the rows carry a size: once, few, many, or a class if the clone is expanded.

>13|TRBV12-3/TRBV12-4|TRBJ1-2|.|.
TGTGCCAGCAGCCCACAGATATGGTCTGGCTACACCTTC
CASSPQIWSGYTF
>19|TRBV28|TRBJ1-5|.|.
TGTGCCAGCAGTTTGGACGGGAGGTCCGCCGGGACTAGCAATCAGCCCCAGCATTTT
CASSLDGRSAGTSNQPQHF
>14|TRBV5-4|TRBJ2-5|.|.
TGTGCCAGCAGCTTCCAGGACTCTTTAAAGACCCAGTACTTC
CASSFQDSLKTQYF
>15|TRBV7-2|TRBJ2-1|TRBD2|.
TGTGCCAGCAGCCCGCCGGGACTACAGGTGACTGAGCAGTTCTTC
CASSPPGLQVTEQFF
>15|TRBV5-4|TRBJ1-4|TRBD1|.
TGTGCCAGCAGCTTGTTGGGACAGGGAACTGAAAAACTGTTTTTT
CASSLLGQGTEKLFF
>14|TRBV5-4|TRBJ1-2|TRBD1|.
TGTGCCAGCAGCTCCCCCCAGGGGGTTAATGGCTACACCTTC
CASSSPQGVNGYTF
>16|TRBV5-1|TRBJ2-2|.|.
TGCGCCAGCAGCCTCAGCCTCAGGGGAATGACCGGGGAGCTGTTTTTT
CASSLSLRGMTGELFF
>18|TRBV21-1|TRBJ2-2|.|few
TGTGCCAGCAGCGGCCACTTGGACAGGGTGGGAGACACCGGGGAGCTGTTTTTT
CASSGHLDRVGDTGELFF
>16|TRBV11-2|TRBJ2-5|.|.
TGTGCCAGCAGCTCCCCCCCCCGGGGAGTGAGCGAGACCCAGTACTTC
CASSSPPRGVSETQYF
>17|TRBV18|TRBJ1-4|.|.
TGTGCCAGCTCAGGTCGGCAGGGGCAAACAACTAATGAAAAACTGTTTTTT
CASSGRQGQTTNEKLFF
>16|TRBV7-2|TRBJ2-1|.|.
TGTGCCAGCAGCACCGCGAGGGTAGCGGTAGGAAATGAGCAGTTCTTC
CASSTARVAVGNEQFF
>12|TRBV12-3/TRBV12-4|TRBJ2-7|TRBD2|.
TGTGCCACCTCAGCGGGGGTACACGAGCAGTACTTC
CATSAGVHEQYF
>13|TRBV5-1|TRBJ2-7|TRBD1|.
TGCGCCAGCAGCTTGGGGGACAGGTACGAGCAGTACTTC
CASSLGDRYEQYF
>13|TRBV12-3/TRBV12-4|TRBJ2-5|TRBD2|.
TGTGCCAGCAGTCGACTAGCAACAGAGACCCAGTACTTC
CASSRLATETQYF
>16|TRBV2|TRBJ2-1|TRBD1|.
TGTGCCAGCAGCTCCCAGGGGGCGGGCTCCTACAATGAGCAGTTCTTC
CASSSQGAGSYNEQFF
>13|TRBV11-2|TRBJ2-7|.|.
TGTGCCAGCAGCCCTCCGTCGGCCTACGAGCAGTACTTC
CASSPPSAYEQYF
>14|TRBV29-1|TRBJ2-2|TRBD2|.
TGCAGCGGCGGGACTAGGGGCCCGGCCGGGGAGCTGTTTTTT
CSGGTRGPAGELFF
>15|TRBV7-7|TRBJ2-5|TRBD1|.
TGTGCTAGCAGCTTAGGGGGACAGGGAGAGGAGACCCAGTACTTC
CASSLGGQGEETQYF
>16|TRBV7-2|TRBJ2-1|TRBD2|.
TGTGCCAGCAGCGCCCAAAGCGGGAGCATCCACAATGAGCAGTTCTTC
CASSAQSGSIHNEQFF
>15|TRBV9|TRBJ1-2|TRBD1|few
TGTGCCAGCAGCGAAACGGACAGGGGAAACTATGGCTACACCTTC
CASSETDRGNYGYTF
>14|TRBV19|TRBJ2-7|.|.
TGTGCCAGTAGTATAAGTAAACAGTCCTACGAGCAGTACTTC
CASSISKQSYEQYF
>14|TRBV6-6|TRBJ1-6|TRBD1|.
TGTGCCAGCAGTTCAACAGGGGGAGATTCACCCCTCCACTTT
CASSSTGGDSPLHF